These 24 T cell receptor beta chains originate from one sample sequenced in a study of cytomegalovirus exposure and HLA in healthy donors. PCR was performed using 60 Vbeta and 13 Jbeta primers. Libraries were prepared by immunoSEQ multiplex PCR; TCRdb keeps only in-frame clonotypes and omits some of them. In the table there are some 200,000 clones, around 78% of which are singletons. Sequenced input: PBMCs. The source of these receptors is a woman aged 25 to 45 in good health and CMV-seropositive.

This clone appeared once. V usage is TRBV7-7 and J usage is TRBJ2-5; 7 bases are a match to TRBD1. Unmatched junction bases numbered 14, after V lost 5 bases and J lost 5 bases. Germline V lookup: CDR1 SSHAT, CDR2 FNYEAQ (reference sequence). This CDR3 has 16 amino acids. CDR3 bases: TGTGCCAGCAGCCAGGGGGAACTAGTAGTGTTGGAGACCCAGTACTTC. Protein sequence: CASSQGELVVLETQYF.

The CDR3 coding sequence is TGTGCCAGCAGCTTTTTAGCGGGGGGTTCCTACAATGAGCAGTTCTTC. Amino acids: CASSFLAGGSYNEQFF. This chain uses TRBV11-2 with TRBJ2-1; TRBD2 matches at 10 bases. The CDR3 length is 16 residues. CDR1 and CDR2 from the germline V gene are SGHAT and FQNNGV. J was trimmed by 1 base and V by 3 bases; bases with no gene match: 3.

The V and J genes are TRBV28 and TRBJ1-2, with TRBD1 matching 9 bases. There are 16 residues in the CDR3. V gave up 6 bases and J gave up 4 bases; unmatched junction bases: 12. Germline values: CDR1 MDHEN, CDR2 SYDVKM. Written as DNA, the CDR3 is TGTGCCAGCAGACCAATTTCGGGACAGGGAGCCTATGGCTACACCTTC. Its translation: CASRPISGQGAYGYTF.

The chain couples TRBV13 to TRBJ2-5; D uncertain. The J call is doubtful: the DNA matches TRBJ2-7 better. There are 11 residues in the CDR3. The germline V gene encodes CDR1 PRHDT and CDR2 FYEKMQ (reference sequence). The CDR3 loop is CASSFMSEQYF. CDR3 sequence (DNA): TGTGCCAGCAGCTTCATGAGCGAGCAGTACTTC.

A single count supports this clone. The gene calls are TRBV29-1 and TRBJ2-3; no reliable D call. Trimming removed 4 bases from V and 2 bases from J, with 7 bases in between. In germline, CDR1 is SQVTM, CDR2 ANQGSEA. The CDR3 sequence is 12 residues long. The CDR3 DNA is TGCAGCGTTGTCAGTTTCACAGATACGCAGTATTTT. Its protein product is CSVVSFTDTQYF.

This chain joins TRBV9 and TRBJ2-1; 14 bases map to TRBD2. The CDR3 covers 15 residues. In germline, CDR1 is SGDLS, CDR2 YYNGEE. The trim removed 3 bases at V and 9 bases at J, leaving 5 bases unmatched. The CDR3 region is CASSAGTSGSPEQFF. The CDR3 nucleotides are TGTGCCAGCAGCGCCGGGACTAGCGGGAGTCCTGAGCAGTTCTTC.

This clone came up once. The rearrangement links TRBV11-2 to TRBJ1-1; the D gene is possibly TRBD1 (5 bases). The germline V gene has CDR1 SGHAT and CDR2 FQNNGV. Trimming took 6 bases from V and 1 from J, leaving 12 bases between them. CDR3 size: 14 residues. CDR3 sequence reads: CASRLTAQNTEAFF. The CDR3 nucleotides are TGTGCCAGCAGACTGACAGCCCAGAACACTGAAGCTTTCTTT.

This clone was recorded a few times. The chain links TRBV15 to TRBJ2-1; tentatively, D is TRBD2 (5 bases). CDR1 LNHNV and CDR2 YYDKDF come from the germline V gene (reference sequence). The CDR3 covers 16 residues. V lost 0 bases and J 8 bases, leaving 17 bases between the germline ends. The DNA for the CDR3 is TGTGCCACCAGCAGAGAGGATAGCGTTAAACGATATGAGCAGTTCTTC. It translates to CATSREDSVKRYEQFF.

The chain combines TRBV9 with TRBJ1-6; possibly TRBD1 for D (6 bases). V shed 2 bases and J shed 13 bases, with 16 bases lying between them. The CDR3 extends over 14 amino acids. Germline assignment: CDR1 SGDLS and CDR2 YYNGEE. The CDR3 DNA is TGTGCCAGCAGCGTGACAGGCTTATCTTCTCCCCTCCACTTT. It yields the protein CASSVTGLSSPLHF.

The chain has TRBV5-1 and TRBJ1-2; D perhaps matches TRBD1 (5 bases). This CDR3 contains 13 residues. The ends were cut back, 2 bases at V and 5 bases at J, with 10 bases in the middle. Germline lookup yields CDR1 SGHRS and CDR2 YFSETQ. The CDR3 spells CASSFDGGYGYTF. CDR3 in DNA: TGCGCCAGCAGCTTTGACGGGGGATATGGCTACACCTTC.

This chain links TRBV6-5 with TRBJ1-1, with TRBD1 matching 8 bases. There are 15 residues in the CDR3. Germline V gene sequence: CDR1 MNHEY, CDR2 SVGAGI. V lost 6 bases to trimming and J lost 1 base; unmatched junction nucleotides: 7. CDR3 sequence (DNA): TGTGCCAGCAGCTCAACCGGGACAGGGAACACTGAAGCTTTCTTT. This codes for CASSSTGTGNTEAFF.

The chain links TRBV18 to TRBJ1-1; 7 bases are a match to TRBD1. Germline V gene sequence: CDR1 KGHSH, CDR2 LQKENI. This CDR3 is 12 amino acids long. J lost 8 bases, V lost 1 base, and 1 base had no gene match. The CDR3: CASSPLDREAFF. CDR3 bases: TGTGCCAGCTCACCACTGGACAGGGAAGCTTTCTTT.

The DNA of the CDR3 is TGTGCCAGTACTCTCGGCACTGAAGCTTTCTTT. Its protein is CASTLGTEAFF. The chain has TRBV19 and TRBJ1-1; D is ambiguous. V was pared by 7 bases and J by 4 bases, with 7 bases between. Germline CDR1 LNHDA, CDR2 SQIVND (reference sequence). The CDR3 covers 11 residues.

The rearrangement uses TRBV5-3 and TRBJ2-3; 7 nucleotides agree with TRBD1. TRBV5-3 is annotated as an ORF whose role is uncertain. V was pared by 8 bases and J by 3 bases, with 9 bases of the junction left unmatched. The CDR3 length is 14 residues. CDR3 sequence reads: CASPGTEETDTQYF. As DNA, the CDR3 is TGTGCCAGCCCAGGGACAGAGGAGACAGATACGCAGTATTTT.

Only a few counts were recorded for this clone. This chain's CDR3 is CASAPGQGTSFSNQPQHF. DNA of the CDR3: TGTGCTAGTGCCCCGGGACAGGGAACCTCATTTAGCAATCAGCCCCAGCATTTT. The chain joins TRBV12-5 to TRBJ1-5; 9 bases line up with TRBD1. In germline, CDR1 is LGHNT, CDR2 FRNRAP. J lost 0 bases, V lost 7 bases, and 13 bases had no gene match. This CDR3 is built from 18 residues.

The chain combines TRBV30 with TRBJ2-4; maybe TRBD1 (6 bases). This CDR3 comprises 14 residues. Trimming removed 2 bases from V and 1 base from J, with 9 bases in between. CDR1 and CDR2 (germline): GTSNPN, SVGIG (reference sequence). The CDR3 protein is CAWSLRGAKNIQYF. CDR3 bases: TGTGCCTGGAGTCTGAGGGGGGCCAAAAACATTCAGTACTTC.

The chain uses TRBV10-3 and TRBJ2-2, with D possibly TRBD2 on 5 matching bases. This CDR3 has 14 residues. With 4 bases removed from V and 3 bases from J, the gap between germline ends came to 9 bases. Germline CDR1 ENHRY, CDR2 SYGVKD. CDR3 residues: CAISALADTGELFF. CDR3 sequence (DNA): TGTGCCATCAGTGCCCTAGCTGACACCGGGGAGCTGTTTTTT.

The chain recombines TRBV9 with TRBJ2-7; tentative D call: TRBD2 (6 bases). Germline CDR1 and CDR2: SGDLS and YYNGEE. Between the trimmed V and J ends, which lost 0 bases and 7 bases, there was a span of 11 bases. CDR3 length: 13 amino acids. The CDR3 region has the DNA TGTGCCAGCAGCGTAGTGCTCGGAGGGGAGCAGTACTTC. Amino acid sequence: CASSVVLGGEQYF.

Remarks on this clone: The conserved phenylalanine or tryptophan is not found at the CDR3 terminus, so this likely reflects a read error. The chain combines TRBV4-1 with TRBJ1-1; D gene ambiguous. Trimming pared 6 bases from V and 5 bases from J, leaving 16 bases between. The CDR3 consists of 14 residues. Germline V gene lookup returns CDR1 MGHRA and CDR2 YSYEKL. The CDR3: CASSPTREGTEAFS. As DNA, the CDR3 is TGCGCCAGCAGTCCCACTAGGGAGGGTACTGAAGCTTTCTCT.

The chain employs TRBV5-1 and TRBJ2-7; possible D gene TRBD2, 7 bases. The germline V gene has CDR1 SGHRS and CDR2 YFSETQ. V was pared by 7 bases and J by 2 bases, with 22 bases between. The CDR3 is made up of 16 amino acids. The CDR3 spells CASEKGGFRDTYEQYF. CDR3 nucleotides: TGCGCCAGCGAAAAGGGGGGGTTTAGGGATACCTACGAGCAGTACTTC. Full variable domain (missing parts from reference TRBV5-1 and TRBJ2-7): KAGVTQTPRYLIKTRGQQVTLSCSPISGHRSVSWYQQTPGQGLQFLFEYFSETQRNKGNFPGRFSGRQFSNSRSEMNVSTLELGDSALYLCASEKGGFRDTYEQYFGPGTRLTVT.

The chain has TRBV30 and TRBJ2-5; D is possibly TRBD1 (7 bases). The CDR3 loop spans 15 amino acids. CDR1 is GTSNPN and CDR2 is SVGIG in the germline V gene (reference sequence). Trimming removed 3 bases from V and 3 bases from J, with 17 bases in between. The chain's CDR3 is CAWSPGGGFEETQYF. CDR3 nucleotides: TGTGCCTGGAGCCCAGGGGGAGGTTTTGAAGAGACCCAGTACTTC.

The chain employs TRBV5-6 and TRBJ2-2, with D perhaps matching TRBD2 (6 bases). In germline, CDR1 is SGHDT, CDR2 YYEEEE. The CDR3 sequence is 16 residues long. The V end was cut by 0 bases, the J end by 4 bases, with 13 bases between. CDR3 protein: CASSLVGGIGTGELFF. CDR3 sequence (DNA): TGTGCCAGCAGCTTGGTTGGGGGGATCGGCACCGGGGAGCTGTTTTTT.

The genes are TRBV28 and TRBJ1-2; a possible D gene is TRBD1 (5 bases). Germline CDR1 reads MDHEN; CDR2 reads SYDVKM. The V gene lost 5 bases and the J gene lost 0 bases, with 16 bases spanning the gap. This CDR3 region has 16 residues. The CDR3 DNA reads TGTGCCAGCAGTAGCTATCGACAGTATTCTAACTATGGCTACACCTTC. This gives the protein CASSSYRQYSNYGYTF.

CDR3 residues: CASSLPGTPLEQYF. The CDR3 region has the DNA TGTGCCAGCAGCTTACCTGGGACTCCTCTCGAGCAGTACTTC. This chain connects TRBV7-8 to TRBJ2-5; possible D gene TRBD2, 6 bases. TRBJ2-7 matches the DNA end more closely, so the J call is doubtful. Germline CDR1 and CDR2: SGHVS and FQNEAQ. CDR3 length equals 14 residues.